This T cell receptor beta chain was documented in a study of cytomegalovirus exposure and HLA in healthy donors. The CDR3 totals 17 residues. CDR1 is SGHDT, CDR2 YYEEEE, per germline. Germline trimming cut 0 bases from V and 1 base from J; bases unmatched to any gene: 4. PCR amplification relied on 60 Vbeta primers (plus 13 Jbeta primers). Only in-frame clones appear in the TCRdb table, and some are missing; sequencing was by immunoSEQ multiplex PCR. The sample has about 210,000 clones, 87% seen once; the top ten hold around 1%. Unrecorded immune exposure was likely among donors, who were nominally healthy when sampled. A remark on this clone: No antigen is known for it.

General observations from the study: In a later analysis, V- and J-gene trimming of beta chains associated with a DCLRE1C missense variant, replicated independently.

The TCR sequence derives from a boy between 2 and 10 years old in good health and CMV-seronegative. Source material: PBMCs. The chain joins TRBV5-6 to TRBJ2-3; 11 bases are a match to TRBD1. CDR3 sequence reads: CASSLVGTGGGTDTQYF. The CDR3 bases are TGTGCCAGCAGCTTGGTTGGGACAGGGGGTGGCACAGATACGCAGTATTTT.